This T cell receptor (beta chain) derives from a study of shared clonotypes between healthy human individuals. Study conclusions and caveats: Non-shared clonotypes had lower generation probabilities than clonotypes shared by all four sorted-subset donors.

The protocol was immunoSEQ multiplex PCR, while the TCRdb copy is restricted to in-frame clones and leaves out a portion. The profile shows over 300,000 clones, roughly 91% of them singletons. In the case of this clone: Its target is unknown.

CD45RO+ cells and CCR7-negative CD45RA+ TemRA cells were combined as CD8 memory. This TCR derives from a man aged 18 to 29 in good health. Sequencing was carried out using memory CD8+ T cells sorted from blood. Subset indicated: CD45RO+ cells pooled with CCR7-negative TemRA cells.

DNA of the CDR3: TGTGCCAGCAGCCGGGGGGTGAACATTCAGTACTTC. This translates into CASSRGVNIQYF. The chain carries TRBV5-6 and TRBJ2-4, with 7 positions matching TRBD2. Trimming at V came to 4 bases and at J to 7 bases, leaving 2 bases not matched to a gene. CDR1 SGHDT and CDR2 YYEEEE come from the germline V gene. The CDR3 runs 12 residues.